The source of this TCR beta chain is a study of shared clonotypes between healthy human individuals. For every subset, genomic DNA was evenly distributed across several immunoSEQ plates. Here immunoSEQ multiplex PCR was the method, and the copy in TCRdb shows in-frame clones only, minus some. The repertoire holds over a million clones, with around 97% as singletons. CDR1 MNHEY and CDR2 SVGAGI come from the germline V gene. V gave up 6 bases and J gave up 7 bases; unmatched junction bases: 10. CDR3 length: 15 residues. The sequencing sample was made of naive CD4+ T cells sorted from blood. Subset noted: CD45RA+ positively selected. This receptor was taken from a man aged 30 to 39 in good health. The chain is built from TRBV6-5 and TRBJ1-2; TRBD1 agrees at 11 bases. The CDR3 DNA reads TGTGCCAGCAGAAGCCCGCGGACAGGGGGCTTTGGCTACACCTTC. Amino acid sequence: CASRSPRTGGFGYTF.